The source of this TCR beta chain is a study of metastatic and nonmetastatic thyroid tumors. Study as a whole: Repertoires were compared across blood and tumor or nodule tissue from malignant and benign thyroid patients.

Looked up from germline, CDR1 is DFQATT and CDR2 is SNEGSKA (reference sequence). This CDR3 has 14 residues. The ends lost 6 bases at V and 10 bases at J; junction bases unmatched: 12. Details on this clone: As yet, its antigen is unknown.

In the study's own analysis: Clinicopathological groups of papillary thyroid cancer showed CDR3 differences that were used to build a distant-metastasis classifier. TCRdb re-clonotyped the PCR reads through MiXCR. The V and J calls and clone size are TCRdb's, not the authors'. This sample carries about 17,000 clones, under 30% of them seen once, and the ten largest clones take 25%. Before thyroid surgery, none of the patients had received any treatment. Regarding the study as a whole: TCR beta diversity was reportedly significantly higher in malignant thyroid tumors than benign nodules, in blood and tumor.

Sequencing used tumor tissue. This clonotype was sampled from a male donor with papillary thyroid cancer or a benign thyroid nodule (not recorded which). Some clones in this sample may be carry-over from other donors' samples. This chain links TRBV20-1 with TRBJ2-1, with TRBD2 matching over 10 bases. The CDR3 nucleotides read TGCAGTGCCGTACTAGCGGGATCCGGGTGGGAGCAGTTCTTC. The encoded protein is CSAVLAGSGWEQFF.